This T cell receptor beta chain is from a study of T cell repertoires in ileal Crohn's disease. Overall study findings and caveats: Clonal expansions were more frequent in active smokers than non-smokers at surgery.

The germline V gene encodes CDR1 LNHDA and CDR2 SQIVND (reference sequence). V lost 10 bases, J lost 11 bases, and 14 bases stayed unmatched. The CDR3 runs 13 residues. As to this clone: Its antigen is undetermined.

Libraries were prepared by immunoSEQ multiplex PCR; TCRdb keeps only in-frame clonotypes and omits some of them. The sample has about 16,000 clones; just over 85% are singletons. The sequenced sample was ileal tissue. This receptor was obtained from an adult with Crohn's disease. J is TRBJ1-5 and V is TRBV19; 7 bases are a match to TRBD1. This chain's CDR3 is CATSLTRDSAQHF. The CDR3 bases are TGTGCCACCTCACTTACCCGGGACAGTGCCCAGCATTTT. Full variable domain (rest looked up from reference TRBV19 and TRBJ1-5): DGGITQSPKYLFRKEGQNVTLSCEQNLNHDAMYWYRQDPGQGLRLIYYSQIVNDFQKGDIAEGYSVSREKKESFPLTVTSAQKNPTAFYLCATSLTRDSAQHFGDGTRLSIL.